Below, 10 T cell receptor beta chains from the same sample are listed, as sequenced in a study of blood T cell repertoires in COVID-19. Profiled with immunoSEQ multiplex PCR; TCRdb holds only in-frame clones, not every one. This sample has some 110,000 clones; around 83% occur once, and the top ten carry approximately 3%. The sequenced sample was peripheral blood. All receptors come from a woman older than 75 with COVID-19, enrolled during active disease.

Written as DNA, the CDR3 is TGCGCCAGCAGCTTGGATCAGGGTAGGGGCACTGAAGCTTTCTTT. Encoded protein: CASSLDQGRGTEAFF. The chain links TRBV5-1 to TRBJ1-1; a weak D match, TRBD1 (5 bases). Trimming left V 0 bases short and J 4 bases short, with 13 bases between. The CDR3 length is 15 residues. The V gene's germline CDR1 is SGHRS and CDR2 YFSETQ.

This clone was counted a single time. V is TRBV10-3 and J is TRBJ1-1; D not resolved. This CDR3 region has 12 residues. V lost 1 base and J lost 4, with 4 bases in between. CDR1 is ENHRY and CDR2 is SYGVKD in the germline V gene. The DNA for the CDR3 is TGTGCCATCAGTGAGTATCGCACTGAAGCTTTCTTT. It yields the protein CAISEYRTEAFF.

This chain connects TRBV20-1 to TRBJ2-1; 8 bases match TRBD2. Germline CDR1 reads DFQATT; CDR2 reads SNEGSKA (reference sequence). CDR3 length: 15 amino acids. The J segment lost 3 bases and the V segment lost 3 bases, leaving 7 bases of the junction unmatched. The CDR3 coding sequence is TGCAGTGCTAGTAGTCCCAGCGGGGGCTACAATGAGCAGTTCTTC. As protein: CSASSPSGGYNEQFF.

This chain links TRBV27 with TRBJ2-2, with D perhaps matching TRBD2 (6 bases). The CDR3 covers 15 residues. In germline, CDR1 is MNHEY, CDR2 SMNVEV (reference sequence). Trimming left V 7 bases short and J 1 base short, with 13 bases between. The DNA of the CDR3 is TGTGCCAGCAAGATGGGTAGCGGGAACACCGGGGAGCTGTTTTTT. Translating it yields CASKMGSGNTGELFF.

The chain uses TRBV24-1 and TRBJ2-2; unclear D gene. V lost 2 bases and J lost 6, with 6 bases in between. The germline V gene encodes CDR1 KGHDR and CDR2 SFDVKD. This CDR3 is built from 13 residues. The CDR3 region has the DNA TGTGCCACCAGTGATTGGCTCCCCGGGGAGCTGTTTTTT. Protein: CATSDWLPGELFF.

The V and J genes are TRBV7-2 and TRBJ2-7; a weak D match, TRBD2 (5 bases). This CDR3 comprises 17 residues. V dropped 6 bases and J dropped 0 bases, with 21 bases sitting between them. CDR1 and CDR2 (germline): SGHTA, FQGNSA. In nucleotides, the CDR3 is TGTGCCAGCAGTACCCAATGGGAGACCCTGAGCTCCTACGAGCAGTACTTC. This translates into CASSTQWETLSSYEQYF.

The chain carries TRBV5-6 and TRBJ2-7; D is possibly TRBD1 (6 bases). This CDR3 contains 14 residues. V lost 3 bases and J 6 bases, leaving 16 bases between the germline ends. Germline V gives CDR1 SGHDT, CDR2 YYEEEE. Here the CDR3 DNA reads TGTGCCAGCAGCTCTCCCACAGGGACGAGCGAGCAGTACTTC. Its translation: CASSSPTGTSEQYF.

This chain joins TRBV3-1 (or the pseudogene TRBV3-2) and TRBJ2-2; D might be TRBD1 (6 bases). CDR3 length: 16 residues. V was pared by 1 base and J by 1 base, with 10 bases between. Germline values: CDR1 LGHDT, CDR2 YNNKEL (reference sequence). The CDR3 here is CASSQGTAMNTGELFF. The CDR3 coding sequence is TGTGCCAGCAGCCAAGGGACAGCCATGAACACCGGGGAGCTGTTTTTT.

This clone was observed a few times. The CDR3 sequence: CASSLGAGGSYGYTF. Here the CDR3 DNA reads TGTGCCAGCAGCTTAGGGGCAGGGGGCAGCTATGGCTACACCTTC. The V gene is TRBV7-2, the J gene TRBJ1-2, with 8 bases that match TRBD1. The germline V gene has CDR1 SGHTA and CDR2 FQGNSA. With 1 base clipped from V and 4 bases from J, the junction kept 5 bases outside the gene matches. The CDR3 loop spans 15 amino acids.

V and J are TRBV6-2 or TRBV6-3 and TRBJ2-2; 10 bases are a match to TRBD2. J gave up 2 bases and V 4 bases, and 7 bases lay outside the gene matches. Looked up from germline, CDR1 is MNHEY and CDR2 is SVGEGT. The CDR3 has 17 residues. The CDR3 DNA follows: TGTGCCAGCAGTTCGCTAGCGGGAGTGATTAACACCGGGGAGCTGTTTTTT. Translated: CASSSLAGVINTGELFF.